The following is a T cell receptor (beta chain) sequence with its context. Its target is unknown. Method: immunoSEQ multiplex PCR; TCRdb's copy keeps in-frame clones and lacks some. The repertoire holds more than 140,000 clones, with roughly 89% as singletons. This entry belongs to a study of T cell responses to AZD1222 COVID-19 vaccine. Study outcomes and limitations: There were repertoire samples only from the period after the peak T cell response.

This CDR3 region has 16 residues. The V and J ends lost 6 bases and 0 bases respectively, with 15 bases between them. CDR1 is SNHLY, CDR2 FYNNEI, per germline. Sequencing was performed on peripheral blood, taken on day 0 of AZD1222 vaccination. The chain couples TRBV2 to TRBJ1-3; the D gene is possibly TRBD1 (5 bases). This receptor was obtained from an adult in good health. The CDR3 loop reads CASRAPGLNSGNTIYF. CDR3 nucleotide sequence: TGTGCCAGCAGGGCCCCGGGGCTAAACTCTGGAAACACCATATATTTT.